This TCR beta chain derives from a study of T cell responses to AZD1222 COVID-19 vaccine. The trim removed 5 bases at V and 3 bases at J, leaving 8 bases unmatched. CDR3 length equals 16 residues. Germline lookup yields CDR1 SGHAT and CDR2 FQDESV (reference sequence). Study findings and constraints: As reported, nearly half of all spike-specific TCRs target variant regions that are unmutated. The study identified only five to seven AZD1222 recipients as seropositive at baseline.

This clone has just one count. What it binds is not known. Assay used: immunoSEQ multiplex PCR; TCRdb lists only in-frame clones, some missing. The sample records 150,000 to 200,000 clones, 90% to 95% being singletons. The sequences come from peripheral blood, collected on day 0 of AZD1222 vaccination. This chain joins TRBV11-1 and TRBJ2-1; 9 bases fit TRBD1. The receptor comes from an adult in good health. The CDR3 region is CASSKSGQGYYNEQFF. CDR3 bases: TGTGCCAGCAGCAAGAGCGGACAGGGGTACTACAATGAGCAGTTCTTC.